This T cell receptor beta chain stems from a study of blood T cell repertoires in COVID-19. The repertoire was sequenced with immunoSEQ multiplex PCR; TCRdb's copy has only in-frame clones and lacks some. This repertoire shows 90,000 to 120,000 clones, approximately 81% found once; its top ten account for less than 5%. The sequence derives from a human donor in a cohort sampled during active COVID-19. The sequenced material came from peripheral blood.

DNA of the CDR3: TGTGCCAGCAGTCCTTATGGAACGGGTGCCTACGAGCAGTACGTC. Translated: CASSPYGTGAYEQYV. The J gene is TRBJ2-7, the V gene TRBV6-5; the D is unclear. The CDR3 covers 15 residues. Trimming took 5 bases from V and 2 from J, leaving 16 bases between them. From germline, CDR1 is MNHEY and CDR2 SVGAGI.